This T cell receptor (beta chain) was retrieved from a study of Ad26.COV2.S vaccination and SARS-CoV-2 variants. The protocol was immunoSEQ multiplex PCR, while the TCRdb copy is restricted to in-frame clones and leaves out a portion. The sample records over 450,000 clones, 80% to 90% being singletons. Treatment of the sample: 15 to 20 received Ad26.COV2.S at low or high dose, single or two shots; five or six received placebo; per-sample allocation not given. Day 63 after the first vaccine or placebo injection was the time point for sampling. CDR1 and CDR2 (germline): KGHSH, LQKENI. V gave up 8 bases and J gave up 3 bases, with 20 bases separating them. CDR3 size: 17 residues.

This sample comprised peripheral blood, obtained in a trial of Ad26.COV2.S vaccine versus placebo. This sequence joins TRBV18 and TRBJ1-6; tentative D call: TRBD1 (6 bases). This receptor was identified in a person between 18 and 60 years old who received the Ad26.COV2.S COVID-19 vaccine or a placebo. CDR3 sequence reads: CASSSTGGGHYNSPLHF. CDR3 nucleotide sequence: TGTGCCAGCAGCTCAACCGGGGGGGGCCACTATAATTCACCCCTCCACTTT.